The source of this T cell receptor beta chain is a study of yellow fever vaccine responses in identical twins. Study outcomes and limitations: Twin vaccine T cell responses reportedly seemed partly convergent, partly personalized.

A note on this clonotype: Its antigen remains unidentified.

TCRdb called the RT-PCR reads again in MiXCR, with one record for every CDR3 protein. The sample comprises under 7,500 distinct CDR3 sequences, around 84% of which are singletons, and under 4.5% rests with the top ten. The CDR3 sequence is 13 residues long. The V end lost 3 bases, the J end lost 8 bases, and 11 bases lay between the germline ends. The rearrangement links TRBV12-3 or TRBV12-4 to TRBJ2-4; D uncertain. This clonotype was obtained from a woman aged 18-29 years who received the yellow fever vaccine. The sequences come from T cells from blood (PBMCs), unsorted or a sorted subset (not recorded which), collected before or after yellow fever vaccination (not recorded which). CDR3 region: CASSLLSFDIQYF. CDR3 in DNA: TGTGCCAGCAGTTTGTTAAGTTTTGACATTCAGTACTTC.